Below, 14 T cell receptor beta chains from the same sample are listed, as sequenced in a study of PD-L1 blockade in urothelial cancer. Clones were read by immunoSEQ multiplex PCR, and TCRdb kept only the in-frame ones, dropping some. The table has 15,000 to 20,000 clones, roughly 87% seen once. This specimen consisted of PBMCs, obtained around atezolizumab (anti-PD-L1) treatment. Source of these receptors: a man aged 45 to 65 with urothelial cancer.

The genes are TRBV7-2 and TRBJ2-7, with 9 bases matching TRBD1. This CDR3 contains 14 residues. V dropped 2 bases and J dropped 3; count of bases not matched to a gene: 2. From germline, CDR1 is SGHTA and CDR2 FQGNSA. CDR3 sequence: CASSLTGGLYEQYF. In nucleotides, the CDR3 is TGTGCCAGCAGCTTAACAGGGGGCCTCTACGAGCAGTACTTC.

This clone was recorded once. V and J are TRBV28 and TRBJ1-3, with a possible D match to TRBD1 (6 bases). The germline gives CDR1 MDHEN, CDR2 SYDVKM. The CDR3 totals 15 residues. Trimming took off 5 bases at V and 5 bases at J, with 16 bases between the two ends. CDR3 region: CASSPPRTARNTIYF. The CDR3 coding sequence is TGTGCCAGCAGTCCGCCTCGGACAGCGAGAAACACCATATATTTT.

This clone was seen a few times. The rearrangement links TRBV5-4 to TRBJ1-6, with 8 nucleotides matching TRBD1. After removal of 2 bases from V and 1 base from J, the junction contained 2 bases not matched to a gene. The CDR3 contains 16 residues. Per the germline V gene, CDR1 is SGHNT and CDR2 is YYREEE (reference sequence). The CDR3 DNA reads as TGTGCCAGCAGCTTTGACAGGGGATCCTATAATTCACCCCTCCACTTT. Translated, it gives CASSFDRGSYNSPLHF.

V usage is TRBV11-2 and J usage is TRBJ2-3; 9 positions match TRBD1. The CDR3 has 14 residues. With V trimmed by 5 bases and J by 2 bases, 2 bases remained unmatched. CDR1 and CDR2 from the germline V gene are SGHAT and FQNNGV. The CDR3 region is CASSRTGVTDTQYF. CDR3 nucleotides: TGTGCCAGCAGCCGGACAGGGGTCACAGATACGCAGTATTTT.

This sequence joins TRBV11-3 and TRBJ2-7, with TRBD2 as a possible D gene (5 bases). This CDR3 contains 15 residues. V lost 0 bases and J 2 bases, leaving 11 bases between the germline ends. Germline V gives CDR1 SGHNT, CDR2 YENEEA. The CDR3 nucleotides are TGTGCCAGCAGCTTAGACGGGAACCTGGCCTACGAGCAGTACTTC. The encoded protein is CASSLDGNLAYEQYF. Full variable domain (rest looked up from reference TRBV11-3 and TRBJ2-7): EAGVVQSPRYKIIEKKQPVAFWCNPISGHNTLYWYLQNLGQGPELLIRYENEEAVDDSQLPKDRFSAERLKGVDSTLKIQPAELGDSAVYLCASSLDGNLAYEQYFGPGTRLTVT.

CDR3 DNA sequence: TGTGCCAGCAGCTTAGCCAGGGCCGGAGATACGCAGTATTTT. Its protein is CASSLARAGDTQYF. V and J are TRBV7-3 and TRBJ2-3, with a possible D match to TRBD1 (5 bases). Per germline, CDR1 SGHTA and CDR2 FQGTGA. CDR3 length: 14 residues. Trimming took off 2 bases at V and 5 bases at J, with 11 bases between the two ends.

A single count supports this clone. The rearrangement uses TRBV7-2 and TRBJ2-3; 8 bases fit TRBD1. Trimming removed 4 bases from V and 3 bases from J; junction bases left unmatched: 15. In germline, CDR1 is SGHTA, CDR2 FQGNSA. The CDR3 consists of 18 residues. CDR3 DNA sequence: TGTGCCAGCAGCTCCATGATCTACAGGGGGGCAAAGACAGATACGCAGTATTTT. Amino acids: CASSSMIYRGAKTDTQYF.

V gene TRBV30 combines with J gene TRBJ2-7; 7 bases map to TRBD1. Trimming took 4 bases from V and 1 from J; bases not matched to a gene: 10. Looked up from germline, CDR1 is GTSNPN and CDR2 is SVGIG (reference sequence). This CDR3 has 15 amino acids. The CDR3 DNA reads as TGTGCCTGGAATGATTACAGGGGACAATCCTACGAGCAGTACTTC. Translation: CAWNDYRGQSYEQYF.

This sequence joins TRBV9 and TRBJ1-1, with 9 positions matching TRBD1. CDR3 length equals 15 residues. The germline V gene encodes CDR1 SGDLS and CDR2 YYNGEE. With 2 bases clipped from V and 4 bases from J, the junction kept 6 bases outside the gene matches. The CDR3 DNA is TGTGCCAGCAGCGTTACAGGGGGCGCGGGCACTGAAGCTTTCTTT. Translating gives CASSVTGGAGTEAFF.

The chain recombines TRBV11-2 with TRBJ2-7; D ambiguous. The V end was cut by 5 bases, the J end by 4 bases, with 6 bases between. This CDR3 spans 11 amino acids. Germline CDR1 and CDR2: SGHAT and FQNNGV. The CDR3 DNA is TGTGCCAGCAGCCCCCTTTACGAGCAGTACTTC. It is translated as CASSPLYEQYF.

This clone was seen once. The chain recombines TRBV9 with TRBJ2-1; 7 bases line up with TRBD2. Germline V gene lookup returns CDR1 SGDLS and CDR2 YYNGEE. Trimming removed 4 bases from V and 8 bases from J; junction bases left unmatched: 9. The CDR3 is 14 amino acids. As DNA, the CDR3 is TGTGCCAGCAGCCACGGGGGGTCGGGGGATGAGCAGTTCTTC. Residues: CASSHGGSGDEQFF. The variable domain in full, completed from reference TRBV9 and TRBJ2-1, reads DSGVTQTPKHLITATGQRVTLRCSPRSGDLSVYWYQQSLDQGLQFLIQYYNGEERAKGNILERFSAQQFPDLHSELNLSSLELGDSALYFCASSHGGSGDEQFFGPGTRLTVL.

The V and J genes are TRBV7-8 and TRBJ1-3; 11 positions agree with TRBD1. V lost 2 bases, J lost 0 bases, and 6 bases stayed unmatched. The CDR3 runs 18 residues. Germline CDR1 reads SGHVS; CDR2 reads FQNEAQ. CDR3 nucleotides: TGTGCCAGCAGCTTAATCGGGACAGGGGGTTACTCTGGAAACACCATATATTTT. It encodes CASSLIGTGGYSGNTIYF.

This rearrangement joins TRBV11-2 to TRBJ2-3; TRBD1 matches at 10 bases. CDR1 is SGHAT, CDR2 FQNNGV, per germline. The junction had 2 bases not matched to a gene; V was cut back by 8 bases and J by 3 bases. This CDR3 has 13 amino acids. This CDR3 reads CASGGQGTDTQYF. The CDR3 coding sequence is TGTGCCAGCGGGGGACAGGGGACAGATACGCAGTATTTT.

This sequence joins TRBV10-3 and TRBJ2-1, with 10 bases aligning to TRBD2. Trimming cost V 5 bases and J 6 bases; bases outside gene matches: 7. Per germline, CDR1 ENHRY and CDR2 SYGVKD. The CDR3 covers 15 residues. The CDR3 DNA is TGTGCCATCAGTCGAGCGGGGGGGCGAATCAATGAGCAGTTCTTC. Its protein is CAISRAGGRINEQFF.